This T cell receptor beta chain was sequenced during a study of cytomegalovirus exposure and HLA in healthy donors (TCRdb year 2017). In terms of the full investigation: An earlier analysis of several hundred of the donors reported 250 to 350 Gb of sequence data and 117 million unique TCR beta sequences from 150 million to 200 million T cells. The aim of the study was to test whether cataloging public T cell receptors could identify signatures of past pathogen exposure. In an earlier analysis of 500 to 650 of the donors, high-throughput TCR beta sequencing was used to judge whether each TCR beta V gene segment behaved as functional or pseudogenic. A separate validation cohort of over a hundred different subjects was used in addition to the roughly 700-subject first cohort. The T cell repertoires of 550 to 850 subjects were profiled by immunosequencing and related to cytomegalovirus serostatus. A later genetic analysis used genome-wide SNP genotypes for about 55% of the 666 donors, treating that subset as a discovery cohort. Of the 398 genotyped donors, 81% were placed in the genetic ancestry cluster associated with self-reported Caucasian donors. Four to six DR-DQ haplotypes were handled as single units for association and clustering, since linkage in the cohort was strong. To predict cytomegalovirus infection status, the study combined high-throughput TCR immunosequencing, statistical association of individual TCRs with disease status, and machine learning. HLA typing included class I and class II loci at four-digit resolution. The number of typed donors differed by locus: about 620-640 for A, B, C, DRB1 and DQB1; 500 to 550 for DQA1; around 580 for DPA1; and about 450 for DPB1. An early release that covered some 640 HLA-typed donors contained about 290 gigabases of sequencing data and 75 million to 100 million unique TCR sequences. Donor age, sex, ethnicity and CMV serostatus were compiled alongside the repertoire data. To study patterns of TCR occurrence, a later analysis re-analyzed previously published TCR beta repertoires from 600 to 750 donors and added high-resolution HLA genotyping. In the later analysis, no new phenotypic data were used to find candidate immune exposures; instead, reliance was placed on TCR beta sequences and their occurrence across donors. Every repertoire in the discovery cohort had been generated on one and the same sequencing platform. Among some 400 genotyped donors of the cohort, an average of approximately 240,000 unique TCR beta nucleotide sequences were sequenced per donor, around 20% of them non-productive. The investigation overall reported the following: V-gene and J-gene trimming of TCR beta chains was associated with a missense DCLRE1C variant in a later genetic analysis, and the association was replicated in an independent cohort. Only TCR beta chains were sequenced in this cohort, and the absence of alpha or paired-chain data limited detectable features. A total of 150 to 200 TCR beta chains were listed by the study as associated with cytomegalovirus. According to a later analysis, parvovirus B19, influenza, CMV and Epstein-Barr virus appeared linked to several top co-occurrence clusters. In vitro tests confirmed that a few of the cytomegalovirus-associated TCR beta chains recognize cytomegalovirus antigens. It was suggested by the authors that the approach could potentially be generalized to other disease states and immunological phenotypes. According to a later analysis, TCR association rates differed among HLA loci, with DRB1 alleles showing the most associated TCRs and HLA-C alleles showing the fewest. A later genetic analysis reported fewer N-insertions in productive TCRs among donors in an Asian-associated ancestry cluster than the roughly 700-donor mean. A later analysis found that HLA-associated TCR beta chains were more clonally expanded and had lower generation probabilities than equally common non-associated chains. Because HLA typing was unavailable for some donors at each locus, only the typed subset was used in association tests. At a false discovery rate of 0.05, a later analysis linked 16,000 or so TCR beta sequences to specific HLA alleles. Because the 87-base-pair reads could not distinguish some IMGT-functional V segments, including TRBV6-2 and TRBV6-3, those segments were excluded. In an earlier analysis of 587 of the donors, most TCR beta V segments appeared in productive rearrangements about 87% or about 30% of the time, broadly matching IMGT annotations. Because counts were too low, roughly 17 rarely observed V segments, including chromosome 9 orphons, were left out of the earlier analysis of 500 to 750 of the donors. A later analysis found that most CMV-associated TCR beta chains appeared HLA-restricted, with HLA associations seemingly driven largely by CMV exposure. Strong co-occurrence of HLA alleles, especially DR and DQ, made assigning TCR associations to individual alleles difficult. Across donors, most TCR sequences were observed very rarely, whereas some public TCRs were present in many individuals. A further reported finding was that TCR beta sequences accurately predicted the HLA-A and HLA-B alleles for most subjects in the first cohort. Sequencing depth was assumed to be roughly uniform across donors in the presence/absence analyses, though that assumption may not hold. Cytomegalovirus status was reported to be diagnosed by the classifier with high specificity and sensitivity in both the original and validation cohorts. For the cohort, immune exposure information was limited to CMV serostatus. A cluster of highly shared sequence variants was judged likely to be a technical artifact of the sequencing pipeline. Correlated functional status among segregating V segments might be attributable to linkage disequilibrium, but an unknown experimental factor could not be ruled out.

Receptors were amplified or captured by the immunoSEQ multiplex PCR assay. A mixture of 60 forward primers for TCR Vbeta segments and 13 reverse primers for TCR Jbeta segments was used in the multiplex PCR. A multiplex PCR assay on genomic DNA amplified the CDR3 region of rearranged TCR beta genes. On the Illumina HiSeq System, the amplified TCR beta libraries were sequenced as 87-base-pair reads. Regarding the original processing steps: Across the 670 or so repertoires, a later analysis counted about 81 million unique TCR beta chains, 9.5 million to 12 million of which were shared by at least two donors. To remove PCR and sequencing errors, raw reads were error-corrected and collapsed into unique sequences using a nearest-neighbor algorithm that merged closely related sequences. Alignment of CDR3 sequences to IMGT reference sequences was used to assign V, D and J gene segments. For a sequence to be retained, a match of at least six nucleotides to both a V gene segment and a J gene segment was required. A rearrangement counted as productive if the CDR3 had no stop codons and remained in frame with V and J, and every other rearrangement counted as non-productive. CDR3 was defined by IMGT convention, running from the second conserved V-encoded cysteine to the conserved J-encoded phenylalanine. The earlier analysis of roughly 590 of the donors excluded sequences that lacked an unambiguous match to a single V gene segment. An earlier analysis of 587 of the donors called V segments functional above 56.7% productive rearrangements and segregating when the between-donor standard deviation exceeded 5%. A statistical classification framework was built to diagnose cytomegalovirus status from the catalog of TCR beta chain sequences. A later analysis assigned V and J genes by comparing TCR nucleotide sequences with IMGT/GENE-DB human TR gene sequences. Using the TCRdist pipeline, a later analysis assigned CDR3 sequences along with most-parsimonious VDJ recombination scenarios. In a later analysis, each TCR beta chain was defined by its CDR3 amino acid sequence together with its V-gene family, and reads without a unique V-gene family were excluded. A later analysis removed several hundred highly shared, low-generation-probability nucleotide sequences to deal with suspected cross-contamination and a sequencing artifact. A later analysis calculated a clonal expansion index for each public chain from normalized within-repertoire ranks of inferred template counts. In a later analysis, generation probabilities were computed with a VDJ recombination model fitted to out-of-frame rearrangements, and the resulting probabilities were checked against IGoR. In a later analysis, TCR-TCR, TCR-HLA and TCR-CMV co-occurrence was scored with hypergeometric tests, and a repertoire-size bias correction was applied to TCR pairs. To estimate false discovery rates, a later analysis permuted the HLA or CMV assignments 20 times. In a later analysis, co-occurring TCRs were grouped using DBSCAN, and TCRdist sequence similarity was added for clustering within HLA-allele-positive subsets. Repertoires with fewer than 30,000 or more than 120,000 public chains were left out of co-occurrence clustering, as were roughly five repertoires with anomalous nucleotide sharing. As stored in TCRdb, this immuneACCESS dataset retains in-frame rearrangements with V and J assigned. A fraction of the clones does not appear; measured against another copy, unresolved V genes explain less than half of the discrepancy, and the remainder lacks a known reason. The DNA was the basis for D and trimming; V, J and clone size are from that table. The sample table shows approximately 200,000 clones, and about 75% are seen once. The top ten clones comprise around 2% of the sample.

The cohort was made up of under 800 healthy bone marrow donors. All cohort members were sampled while nominally healthy, although unrecorded immune exposures were likely present. The donor was CMV seronegative and belonged to the group of approximately 320 seronegative cohort members. Each donor provided a peripheral blood sample, and peripheral blood mononuclear cells were used for TCR beta sequencing. Genomic DNA extraction from the blood cell samples was performed with the Qiagen DNeasy Blood Extraction Kit. The CDR3 holds 14 amino acids from the cysteine to the phenylalanine. Just the 42-base CDR3 DNA is kept, in frame starting at base 1. V is pared back by 0 bases and J by 3 bases, with 8 bases lying between the germline termini. The CDR1 and CDR2 encoded by the germline V gene are MGHRA and YSYEKL. This clone was counted a few times. Its antigen has not been determined. No base quality information exists; no much larger clone differs at one position.

The sequenced material came from PBMCs. The sequence joins TRBV4-1 to TRBJ1-1, with TRBD1 perhaps the D gene, on 5 matching bases. The source of this sequence is a man younger than 35 in good health and CMV-seronegative. CDR3 reads: CASSQEGGHTEAFF. The DNA is TGCGCCAGCAGCCAAGAGGGGGGACACACTGAAGCTTTCTTT.